This TCR beta chain was documented in a study of T cell clones after liver transplantation. Across the whole study: Post-transplant blood was tracked for graft-donor-reactive T cell clones identified in a pre-transplant mixed lymphocyte reaction. Third-party-reactive TCRbeta sequences from pre-transplant mixed lymphocyte reactions served as antigen-independent comparators. General study results and limits: Graft donor-reactive T cells possibly entered the graft instead of undergoing deletion. In 5 of 8 subjects, circulating graft-donor-reactive CD4 TCRbeta sequences fell significantly after transplant.

A note on this clone: The antigen is undetermined.

Sequenced by immunoSEQ multiplex PCR; TCRdb stores in-frame clones only, minus some. The data hold more than 95,000 clones, with around 83% observed a single time. Germline-derived CDR1 and CDR2 are MGHRA and YSYEKL. The CDR3 covers 15 residues. V was clipped by 3 bases and J by 5 bases; unmatched bases: 6. Sequenced material: CD4+ T cells from blood, taken before liver transplant. This clonotype was obtained from a human donor who received a liver transplant. This sequence joins TRBV4-1 and TRBJ2-1; 8 nucleotides agree with TRBD1. The CDR3 sequence is CASSQGQVRDNEQFF. DNA of the CDR3: TGCGCCAGCAGCCAGGGACAGGTGAGGGACAATGAGCAGTTCTTC.